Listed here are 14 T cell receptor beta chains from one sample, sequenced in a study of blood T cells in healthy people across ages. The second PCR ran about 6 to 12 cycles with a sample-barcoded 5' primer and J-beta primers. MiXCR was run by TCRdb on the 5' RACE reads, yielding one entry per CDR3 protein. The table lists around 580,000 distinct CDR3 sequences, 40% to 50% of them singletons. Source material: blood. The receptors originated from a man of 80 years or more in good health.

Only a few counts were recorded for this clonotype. The CDR3 DNA reads TGCGCCAGCAGCACCACAGGGGAGGAAGGACAAGGCTACACCTTC. Its protein is CASSTTGEEGQGYTF. The J gene is TRBJ1-2, the V gene TRBV5-1; 7 bases are a match to TRBD1. Germline trimming cut 4 bases from V and 8 bases from J; bases unmatched to any gene: 14. This CDR3 spans 15 amino acids. Germline loops: CDR1 SGHRS, CDR2 YFSETQ. Using reference TRBV5-1 and TRBJ1-2 for the parts outside the CDR3, the full variable domain is KAGVTQTPRYLIKTRGQQVTLSCSPISGHRSVSWYQQTPGQGLQFLFEYFSETQRNKGNFPGRFSGRQFSNSRSEMNVSTLELGDSALYLCASSTTGEEGQGYTFGSGTRLTVV.

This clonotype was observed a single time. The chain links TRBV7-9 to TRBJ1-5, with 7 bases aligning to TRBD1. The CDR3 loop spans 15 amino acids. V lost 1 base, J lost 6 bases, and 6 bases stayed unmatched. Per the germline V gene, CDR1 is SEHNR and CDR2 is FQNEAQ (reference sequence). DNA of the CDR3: TGTGCCAGCAGCTTAGGAGGGACAGAAGGTCAGCCCCAGCATTTT. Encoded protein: CASSLGGTEGQPQHF.

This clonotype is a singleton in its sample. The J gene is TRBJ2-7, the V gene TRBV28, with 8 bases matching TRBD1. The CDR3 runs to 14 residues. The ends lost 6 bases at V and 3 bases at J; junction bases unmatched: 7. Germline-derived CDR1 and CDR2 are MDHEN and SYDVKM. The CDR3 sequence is CASRESRGLYEQYF. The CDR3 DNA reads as TGTGCCAGCAGGGAGTCCAGGGGGCTCTACGAGCAGTACTTC.

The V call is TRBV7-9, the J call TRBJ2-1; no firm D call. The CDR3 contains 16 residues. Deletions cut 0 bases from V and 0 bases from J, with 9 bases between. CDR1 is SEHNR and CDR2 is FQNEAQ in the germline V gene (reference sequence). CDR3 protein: CASSLARSSSYNEQFF. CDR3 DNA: TGTGCCAGCAGCTTAGCGCGGTCCAGCTCCTACAATGAGCAGTTCTTC.

The DNA for the CDR3 is TGTGCCAGCAGCCAGGACCCTTCTGGGCAGCTCTATGGCTACACCTTC. It is translated as CASSQDPSGQLYGYTF. The chain joins TRBV7-3 to TRBJ1-2; D is ambiguous. Between the trimmed V and J ends, which lost 5 bases and 4 bases, there was a span of 20 bases. CDR1 and CDR2 (germline): SGHTA, FQGTGA. The CDR3 loop spans 16 amino acids.

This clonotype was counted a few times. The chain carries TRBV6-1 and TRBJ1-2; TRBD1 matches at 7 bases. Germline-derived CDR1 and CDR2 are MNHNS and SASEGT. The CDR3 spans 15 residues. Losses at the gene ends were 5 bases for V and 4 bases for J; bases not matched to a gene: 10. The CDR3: CASSPLWDSLYGYTF. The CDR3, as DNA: TGTGCCAGCAGTCCCTTGTGGGACAGCCTCTATGGCTACACCTTC.

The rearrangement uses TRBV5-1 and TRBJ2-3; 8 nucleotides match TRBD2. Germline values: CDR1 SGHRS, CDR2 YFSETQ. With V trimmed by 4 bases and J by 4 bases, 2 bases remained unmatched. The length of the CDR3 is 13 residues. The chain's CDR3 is CASSEAGADTQYF. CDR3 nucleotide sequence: TGCGCCAGCAGCGAAGCGGGGGCAGATACGCAGTATTTT.

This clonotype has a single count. DNA for the CDR3: TGTGCCAGCAGCCATCAGGCGAGCGGGAGTATCGCAGATACGCAGTATTTT. Amino acid sequence: CASSHQASGSIADTQYF. This chain connects TRBV7-2 to TRBJ2-3, with 8 bases aligning to TRBD2. This CDR3 is built from 17 residues. The germline gives CDR1 SGHTA, CDR2 FQGNSA. The junction had 14 bases not matched to a gene; V was cut back by 5 bases and J by 4 bases. The complete variable domain, with remaining parts taken from reference TRBV7-2 and TRBJ2-3, reads GAGVSQSPSNKVTEKGKDVELRCDPISGHTALYWYRQSLGQGLEFLIYFQGNSAPDKSGLPSDRFSAERTGGSVSTLTIQRTQQEDSAVYLCASSHQASGSIADTQYFGPGTRLTVL.

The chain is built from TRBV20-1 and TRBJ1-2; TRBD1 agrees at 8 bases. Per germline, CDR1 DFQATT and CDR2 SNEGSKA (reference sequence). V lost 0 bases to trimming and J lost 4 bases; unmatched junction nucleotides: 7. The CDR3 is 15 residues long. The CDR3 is CSARDPQGAGYGYTF. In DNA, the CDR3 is TGCAGTGCTAGAGATCCCCAGGGGGCCGGCTATGGCTACACCTTC.

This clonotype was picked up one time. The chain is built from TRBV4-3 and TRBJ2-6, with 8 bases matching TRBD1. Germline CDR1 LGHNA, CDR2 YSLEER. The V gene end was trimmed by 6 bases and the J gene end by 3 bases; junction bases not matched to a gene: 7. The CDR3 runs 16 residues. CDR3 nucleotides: TGCGCCAGCAGTGAACAGGGGGACGTTGGGGCCAACGTCCTGACTTTC. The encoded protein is CASSEQGDVGANVLTF.

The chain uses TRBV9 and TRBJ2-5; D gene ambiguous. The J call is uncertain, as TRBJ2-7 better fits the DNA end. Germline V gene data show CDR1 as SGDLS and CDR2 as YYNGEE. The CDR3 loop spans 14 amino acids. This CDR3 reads CASSVGYLEAEQYF. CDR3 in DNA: TGTGCCAGCAGCGTAGGTTATCTTGAGGCCGAGCAGTACTTC.

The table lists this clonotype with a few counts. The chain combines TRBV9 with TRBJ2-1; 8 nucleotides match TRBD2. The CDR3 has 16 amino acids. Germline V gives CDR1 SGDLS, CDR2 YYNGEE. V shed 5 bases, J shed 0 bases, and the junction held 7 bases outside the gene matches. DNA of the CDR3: TGTGCCAGCAGTCCACCACTAGCGGCCTCCTACAATGAGCAGTTCTTC. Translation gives CASSPPLAASYNEQFF.

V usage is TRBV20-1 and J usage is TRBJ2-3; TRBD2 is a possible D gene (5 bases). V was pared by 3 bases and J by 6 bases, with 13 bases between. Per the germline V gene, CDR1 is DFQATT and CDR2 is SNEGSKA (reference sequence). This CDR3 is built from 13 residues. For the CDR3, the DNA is TGCAGTGCTAGCCGGGGAACGGGTGATACGCAGTATTTT. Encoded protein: CSASRGTGDTQYF.

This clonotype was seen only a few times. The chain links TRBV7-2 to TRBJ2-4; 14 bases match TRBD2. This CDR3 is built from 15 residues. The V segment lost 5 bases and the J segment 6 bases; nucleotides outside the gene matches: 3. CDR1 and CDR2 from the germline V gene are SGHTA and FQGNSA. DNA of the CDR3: TGTGCCAGCAGCACCGGGACTAGCGGGGGAAACATTCAGTACTTC. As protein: CASSTGTSGGNIQYF. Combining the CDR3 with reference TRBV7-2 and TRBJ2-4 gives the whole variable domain GAGVSQSPSNKVTEKGKDVELRCDPISGHTALYWYRQSLGQGLEFLIYFQGNSAPDKSGLPSDRFSAERTGGSVSTLTIQRTQQEDSAVYLCASSTGTSGGNIQYFGAGTRLSVL.